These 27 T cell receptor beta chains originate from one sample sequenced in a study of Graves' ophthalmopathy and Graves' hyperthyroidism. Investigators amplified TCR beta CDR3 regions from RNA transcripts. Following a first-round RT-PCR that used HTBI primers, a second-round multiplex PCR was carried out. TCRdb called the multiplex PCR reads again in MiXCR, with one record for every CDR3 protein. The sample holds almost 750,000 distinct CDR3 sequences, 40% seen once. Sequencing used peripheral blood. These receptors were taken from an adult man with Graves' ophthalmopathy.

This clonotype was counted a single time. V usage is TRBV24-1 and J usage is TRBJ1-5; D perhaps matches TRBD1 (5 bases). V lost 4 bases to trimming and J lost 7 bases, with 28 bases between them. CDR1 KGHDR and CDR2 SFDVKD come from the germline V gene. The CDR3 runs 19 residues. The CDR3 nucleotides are TGTGCCACCAGTGACCCCTCACCCGCTGGGGGACGTGGGGAGCAGCCCCAGCATTTT. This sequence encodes CATSDPSPAGGRGEQPQHF.

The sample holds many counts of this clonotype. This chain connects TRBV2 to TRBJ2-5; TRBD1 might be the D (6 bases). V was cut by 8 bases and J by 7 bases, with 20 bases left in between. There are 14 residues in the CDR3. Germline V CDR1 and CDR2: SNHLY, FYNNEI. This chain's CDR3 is CASCRDQGRGTQYF. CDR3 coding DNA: TGTGCCAGCTGCCGGGACCAGGGGCGCGGGACCCAGTACTTC.

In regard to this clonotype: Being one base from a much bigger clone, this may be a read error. As DNA, the CDR3 is TGTGCCAGCAGTTACCGGGACAGTAATTCACCCCTCCACTTT. Encoded protein: CASSYRDSNSPLHF. V and J are TRBV6-6 and TRBJ1-6; 7 bases agree with TRBD1. Looked up from germline, CDR1 is MNHNY and CDR2 is SVGAGI (reference sequence). This CDR3 has 14 residues. The V gene end was trimmed by 2 bases and the J gene end by 6 bases; junction bases not matched to a gene: 1.

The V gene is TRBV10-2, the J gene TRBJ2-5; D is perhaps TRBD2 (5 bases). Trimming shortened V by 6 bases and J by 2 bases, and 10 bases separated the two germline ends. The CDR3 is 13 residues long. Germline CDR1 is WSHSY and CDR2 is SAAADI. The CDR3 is CASRLGRQETQYF. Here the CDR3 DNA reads TGCGCCAGCAGGTTAGGGAGACAAGAGACCCAGTACTTC.

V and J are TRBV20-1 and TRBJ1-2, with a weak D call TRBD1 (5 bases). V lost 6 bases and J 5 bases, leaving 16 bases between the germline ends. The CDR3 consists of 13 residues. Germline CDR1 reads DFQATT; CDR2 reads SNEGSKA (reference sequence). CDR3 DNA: TGCAGTGCCACTTCAGGGTTGGATTATGGCTACACCTTC. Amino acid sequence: CSATSGLDYGYTF.

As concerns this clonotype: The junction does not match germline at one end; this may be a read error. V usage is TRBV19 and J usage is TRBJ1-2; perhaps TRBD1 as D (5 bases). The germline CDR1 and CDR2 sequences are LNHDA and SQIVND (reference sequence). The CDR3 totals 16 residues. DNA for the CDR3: TGTGCCAGTAGTATGCCTGGCAGGGCACTCAAGTATGACTACACCTTC. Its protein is CASSMPGRALKYDYTF.

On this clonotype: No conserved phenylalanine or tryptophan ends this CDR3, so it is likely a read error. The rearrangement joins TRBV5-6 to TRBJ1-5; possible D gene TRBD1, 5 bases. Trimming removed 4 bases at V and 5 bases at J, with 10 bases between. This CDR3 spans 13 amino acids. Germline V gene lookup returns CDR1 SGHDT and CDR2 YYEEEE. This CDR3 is CASSLRGDQPQHL. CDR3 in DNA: TGTGCCAGCAGCCTCCGGGGGGATCAGCCCCAGCATCTT.

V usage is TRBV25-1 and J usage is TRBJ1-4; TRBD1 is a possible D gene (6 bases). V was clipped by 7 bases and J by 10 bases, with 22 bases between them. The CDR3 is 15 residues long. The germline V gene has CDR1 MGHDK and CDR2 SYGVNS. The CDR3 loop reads CASTPGAGSSGKLFF. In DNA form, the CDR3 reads TGTGCCAGCACCCCAGGGGCAGGGTCAAGCGGAAAACTGTTTTTT.

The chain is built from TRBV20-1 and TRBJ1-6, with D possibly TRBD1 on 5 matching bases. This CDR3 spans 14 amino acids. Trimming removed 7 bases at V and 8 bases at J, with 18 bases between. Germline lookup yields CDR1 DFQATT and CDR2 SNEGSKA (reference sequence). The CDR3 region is CSVGTVGTDSPLHF. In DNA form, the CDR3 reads TGCAGTGTGGGGACGGTAGGGACGGATTCACCCCTCCACTTT.

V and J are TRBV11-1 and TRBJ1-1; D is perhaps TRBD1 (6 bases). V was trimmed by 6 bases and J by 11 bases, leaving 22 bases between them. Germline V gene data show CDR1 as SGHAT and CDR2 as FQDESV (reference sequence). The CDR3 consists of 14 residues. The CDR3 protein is CASSSTTGQMGAFF. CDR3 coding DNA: TGTGCCAGCAGTTCAACAACTGGACAGATGGGGGCTTTCTTT.

The CDR3 DNA reads TGTGCCAGCAGCTTAGAAGGACTAGCGATCTACGAGCAGTACTTC. This translates into CASSLEGLAIYEQYF. J is TRBJ2-7 and V is TRBV11-2, with 9 positions matching TRBD2. The V gene's germline CDR1 is SGHAT and CDR2 FQNNGV. This CDR3 has 15 amino acids. V dropped 0 bases and J dropped 3; count of bases not matched to a gene: 3.

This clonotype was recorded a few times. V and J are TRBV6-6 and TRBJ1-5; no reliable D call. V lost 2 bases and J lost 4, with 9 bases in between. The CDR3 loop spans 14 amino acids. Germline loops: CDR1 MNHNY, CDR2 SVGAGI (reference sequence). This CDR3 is CASSYSRENQPQHF. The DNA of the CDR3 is TGTGCCAGCAGTTACAGCAGAGAGAATCAGCCCCAGCATTTT.

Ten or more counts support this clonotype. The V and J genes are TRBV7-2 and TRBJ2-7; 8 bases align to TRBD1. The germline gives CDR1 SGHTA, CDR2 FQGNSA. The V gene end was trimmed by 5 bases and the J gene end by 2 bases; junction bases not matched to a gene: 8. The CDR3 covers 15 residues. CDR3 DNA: TGTGCCAGCAGCGTCGCCGGGACAGGCCCCTACGAGCAGTACTTC. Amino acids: CASSVAGTGPYEQYF.

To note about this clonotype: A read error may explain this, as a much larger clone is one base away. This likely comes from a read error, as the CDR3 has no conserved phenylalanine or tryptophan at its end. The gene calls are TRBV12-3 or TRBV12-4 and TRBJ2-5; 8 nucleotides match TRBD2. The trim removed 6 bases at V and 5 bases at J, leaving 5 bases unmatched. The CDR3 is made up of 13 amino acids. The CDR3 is CASSGTSGETQYV. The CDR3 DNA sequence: TGTGCCAGCAGCGGGACTAGTGGGGAGACCCAGTACGTC.

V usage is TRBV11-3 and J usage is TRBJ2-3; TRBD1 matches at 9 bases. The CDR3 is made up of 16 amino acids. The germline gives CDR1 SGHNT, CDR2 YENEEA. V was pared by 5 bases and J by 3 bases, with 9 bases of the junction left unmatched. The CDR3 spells CASSHGTGHWTDTQYF. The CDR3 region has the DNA TGTGCCAGCAGCCATGGGACAGGGCATTGGACAGATACGCAGTATTTT.

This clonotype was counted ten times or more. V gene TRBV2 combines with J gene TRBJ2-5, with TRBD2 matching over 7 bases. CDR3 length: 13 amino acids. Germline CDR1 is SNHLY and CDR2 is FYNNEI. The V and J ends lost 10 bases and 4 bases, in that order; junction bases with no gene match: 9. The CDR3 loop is CATQTGGGETQYF. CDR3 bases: TGTGCCACCCAAACGGGGGGAGGAGAGACCCAGTACTTC.

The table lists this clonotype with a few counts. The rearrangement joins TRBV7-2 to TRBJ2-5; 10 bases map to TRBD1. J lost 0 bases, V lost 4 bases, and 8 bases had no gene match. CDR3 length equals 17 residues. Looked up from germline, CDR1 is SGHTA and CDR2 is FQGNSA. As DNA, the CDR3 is TGTGCCAGCAGCTCCCGACGACAGGGGGCCCACCAAGAGACCCAGTACTTC. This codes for CASSSRRQGAHQETQYF.

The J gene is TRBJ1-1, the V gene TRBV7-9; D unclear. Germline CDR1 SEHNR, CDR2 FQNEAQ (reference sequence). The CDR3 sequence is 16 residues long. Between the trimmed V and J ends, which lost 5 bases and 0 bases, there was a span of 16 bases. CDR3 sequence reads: CASSQDSGPLNTEAFF. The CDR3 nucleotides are TGTGCCAGCAGCCAAGATTCTGGCCCTTTGAACACTGAAGCTTTCTTT.

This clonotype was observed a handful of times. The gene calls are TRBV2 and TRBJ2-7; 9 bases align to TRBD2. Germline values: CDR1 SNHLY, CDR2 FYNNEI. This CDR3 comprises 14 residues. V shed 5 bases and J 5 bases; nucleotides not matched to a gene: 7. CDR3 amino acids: CASSPSGTSHEQYF. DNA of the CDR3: TGTGCCAGCAGTCCGTCCGGGACTAGCCACGAGCAGTACTTC.

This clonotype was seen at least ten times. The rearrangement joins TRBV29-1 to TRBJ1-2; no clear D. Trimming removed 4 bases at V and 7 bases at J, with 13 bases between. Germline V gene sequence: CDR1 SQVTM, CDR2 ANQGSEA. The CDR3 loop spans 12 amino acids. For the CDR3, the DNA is TGCAGCGTTGCAAGGGTGATGAGTGGCTACACCTTC. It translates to CSVARVMSGYTF. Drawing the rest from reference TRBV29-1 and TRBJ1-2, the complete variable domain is SAVISQKPSRDICQRGTSLTIQCQVDSQVTMMFWYRQQPGQSLTLIATANQGSEATYESGFVIDKFPISRPNLTFSTLTVSNMSPEDSSIYLCSVARVMSGYTFGSGTRLTVV.

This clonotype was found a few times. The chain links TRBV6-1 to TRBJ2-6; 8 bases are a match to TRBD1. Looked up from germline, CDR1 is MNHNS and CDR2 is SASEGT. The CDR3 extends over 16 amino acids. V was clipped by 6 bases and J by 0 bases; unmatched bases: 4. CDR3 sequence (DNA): TGTGCCAGCAGGGACAGGGAGTTCTCTGGGGCCAACGTCCTGACTTTC. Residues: CASRDREFSGANVLTF.

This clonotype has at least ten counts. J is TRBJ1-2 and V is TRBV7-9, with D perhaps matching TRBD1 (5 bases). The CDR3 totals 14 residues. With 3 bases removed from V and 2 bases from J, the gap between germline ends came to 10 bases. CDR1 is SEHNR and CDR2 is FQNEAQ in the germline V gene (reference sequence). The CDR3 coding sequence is TGTGCCAGCAGCTTGTTGGGGGAAAACTATGGCTACACCTTC. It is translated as CASSLLGENYGYTF.

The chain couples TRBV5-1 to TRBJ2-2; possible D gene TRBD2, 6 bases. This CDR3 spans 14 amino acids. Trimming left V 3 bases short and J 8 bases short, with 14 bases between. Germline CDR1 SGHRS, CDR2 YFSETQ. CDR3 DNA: TGCGCCAGCAGCTCCGGACACGGAGGGGGGGAGCTGTTTTTT. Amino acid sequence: CASSSGHGGGELFF.

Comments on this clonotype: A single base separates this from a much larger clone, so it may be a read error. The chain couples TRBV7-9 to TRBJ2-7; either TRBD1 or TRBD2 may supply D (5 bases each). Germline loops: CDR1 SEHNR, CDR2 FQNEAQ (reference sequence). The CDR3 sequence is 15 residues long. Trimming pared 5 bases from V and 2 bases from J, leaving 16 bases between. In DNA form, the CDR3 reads TGTGCCAGCAGCCCCGGGGCAGGGATCCCCTACGAGCAGTACTTC. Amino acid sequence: CASSPGAGIPYEQYF. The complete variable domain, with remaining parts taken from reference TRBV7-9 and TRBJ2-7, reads DTGVSQNPRHKITKRGQNVTFRCDPISEHNRLYWYRQTLGQGPEFLTYFQNEAQLEKSRLLSDRFSAERPKGSFSTLEIQRTEQGDSAMYLCASSPGAGIPYEQYFGPGTRLTVT.

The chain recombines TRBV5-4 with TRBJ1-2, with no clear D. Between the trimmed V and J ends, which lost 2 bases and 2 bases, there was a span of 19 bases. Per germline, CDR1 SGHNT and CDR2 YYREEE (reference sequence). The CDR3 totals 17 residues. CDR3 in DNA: TGTGCCAGCAGCTTACAACCGAAAAGACGGCCGAACTATGGCTACACCTTC. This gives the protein CASSLQPKRRPNYGYTF.

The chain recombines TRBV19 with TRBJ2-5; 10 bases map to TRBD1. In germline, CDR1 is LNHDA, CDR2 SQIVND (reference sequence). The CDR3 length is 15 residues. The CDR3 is CARVGTGAIQETQYF. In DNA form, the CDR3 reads TGTGCTAGAGTCGGGACAGGGGCGATCCAAGAGACCCAGTACTTC.

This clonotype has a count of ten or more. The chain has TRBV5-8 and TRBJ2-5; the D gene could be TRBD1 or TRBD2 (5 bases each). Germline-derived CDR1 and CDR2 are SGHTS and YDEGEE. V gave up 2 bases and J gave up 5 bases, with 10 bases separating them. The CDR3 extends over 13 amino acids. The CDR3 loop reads CASSLRGEETQYF. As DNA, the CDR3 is TGTGCCAGCAGCTTAAGGGGAGAGGAGACCCAGTACTTC.